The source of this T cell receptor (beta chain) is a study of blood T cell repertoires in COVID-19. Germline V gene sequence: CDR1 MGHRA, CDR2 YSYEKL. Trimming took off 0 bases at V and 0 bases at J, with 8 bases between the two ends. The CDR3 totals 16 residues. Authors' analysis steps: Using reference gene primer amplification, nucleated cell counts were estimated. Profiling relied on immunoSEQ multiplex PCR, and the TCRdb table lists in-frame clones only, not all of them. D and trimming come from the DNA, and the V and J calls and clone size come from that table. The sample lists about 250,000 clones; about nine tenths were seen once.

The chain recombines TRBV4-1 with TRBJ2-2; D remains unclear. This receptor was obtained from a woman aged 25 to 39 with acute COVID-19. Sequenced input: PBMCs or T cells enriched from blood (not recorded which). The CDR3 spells CASSQDGPPNTGELFF. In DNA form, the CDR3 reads TGCGCCAGCAGCCAAGATGGCCCGCCGAACACCGGGGAGCTGTTTTTT.